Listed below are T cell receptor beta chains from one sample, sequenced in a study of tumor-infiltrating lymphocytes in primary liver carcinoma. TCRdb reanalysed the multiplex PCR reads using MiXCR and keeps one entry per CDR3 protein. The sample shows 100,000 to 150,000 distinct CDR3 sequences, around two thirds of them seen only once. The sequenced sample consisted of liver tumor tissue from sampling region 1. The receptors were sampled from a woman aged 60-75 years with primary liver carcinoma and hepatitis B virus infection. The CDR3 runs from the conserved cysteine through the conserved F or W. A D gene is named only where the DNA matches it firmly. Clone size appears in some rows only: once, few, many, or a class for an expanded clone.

CDR3aa: CASSSDREWYGYTF
CDR3nt: TGTGCCAGCAGTTCTGACAGGGAGTGGTATGGCTACACCTTC
abundance: NA
v_gene: TRBV2
d_gene: TRBD1
j_gene: TRBJ1-2

CDR3aa: CAGSGTDTDTQYF
CDR3nt: TGCGCCGGTTCCGGGACTGACACAGATACGCAGTATTTT
abundance: NA
v_gene: TRBV6-4
d_gene: NA
j_gene: TRBJ2-3

CDR3aa: CASSSLQLGEQFF
CDR3nt: TGCGCCAGCAGCTCTTTACAGCTAGGAGAGCAGTTCTTC
abundance: once
v_gene: TRBV11-3
d_gene: NA
j_gene: TRBJ2-1

CDR3aa: CASSPGSSGSWETLYF
CDR3nt: TGCGCCAGCAGCCCCGGTTCTAGCGGGAGTTGGGAGACCCTGTACTTC
abundance: NA
v_gene: TRBV5-1
d_gene: TRBD2
j_gene: TRBJ2-5

CDR3aa: CASRQDRARGYTF
CDR3nt: TGTGCCAGCAGGCAGGACAGGGCCCGGGGCTACACCTTC
abundance: NA
v_gene: TRBV28
d_gene: TRBD1
j_gene: TRBJ1-2

CDR3aa: CASGTVAGGVYNEKFF
CDR3nt: TGTGCCAGCGGGACCGTGGCGGGAGGCGTATACAATGAGAAGTTCTTC
abundance: NA
v_gene: TRBV6-2/TRBV6-3
d_gene: TRBD2
j_gene: TRBJ2-1

CDR3aa: CAGLGSSYEQYF
CDR3nt: TGTGCCGGCCTAGGCAGCTCCTACGAGCAGTATTTC
abundance: NA
v_gene: TRBV28
d_gene: NA
j_gene: TRBJ2-7

CDR3aa: CASCLERGGLGMQYF
CDR3nt: TGTGCCAGCTGCTTAGAGAGGGGAGGACTAGGGATGCAGTACTTC
abundance: NA
v_gene: TRBV11-2
d_gene: TRBD2
j_gene: TRBJ2-7

CDR3aa: CSVEPSTGDYGYTF
CDR3nt: TGCAGCGTTGAGCCCTCAACAGGGGACTATGGCTACACCTTC
abundance: many
v_gene: TRBV29-1
d_gene: TRBD1
j_gene: TRBJ1-2

CDR3aa: CGSSAGQWGLVGGFNEQFF
CDR3nt: TGTGGCAGCAGCGCCGGACAGTGGGGACTAGTGGGAGGATTCAATGAGCAGTTCTTC
abundance: once
v_gene: TRBV11-3
d_gene: TRBD2
j_gene: TRBJ2-1

CDR3aa: CARSFHGGTEALF
CDR3nt: TGTGCCAGGAGCTTTCATGGTGGGACTGAAGCTCTTTTT
abundance: NA
v_gene: TRBV11-2
d_gene: NA
j_gene: TRBJ1-1

CDR3aa: CASSLAGETQYF
CDR3nt: TGCGCCAGCAGCTTGGCCGGAGAGACCCAGTACTTC
abundance: few
v_gene: TRBV5-1
d_gene: NA
j_gene: TRBJ2-5

CDR3aa: CTSSQFVDKQYF
CDR3nt: TGTACCAGCAGCCAGTTTGTCGACAAGCAGTACTTC
abundance: NA
v_gene: TRBV11-2
d_gene: NA
j_gene: TRBJ2-7

CDR3aa: CASSQEGSGLSSCEQYF
CDR3nt: TGCGCCAGCAGCCAAGAAGGGTCAGGGCTGAGTTCCTGCGAGCAGTACTTC
abundance: NA
v_gene: TRBV4-1
d_gene: NA
j_gene: TRBJ2-7

CDR3aa: CASASRGGRAHTQYF
CDR3nt: TGTGCCAGCGCAAGCCGCGGAGGAAGGGCGCATACGCAGTATTTT
abundance: NA
v_gene: TRBV6-5
d_gene: NA
j_gene: TRBJ2-3

CDR3aa: CASSQDTPHEFRDRVTGELFF
CDR3nt: TGTGCCAGCAGCCAAGATACACCACACGAATTCCGGGACAGGGTCACCGGGGAGCTATTTTTT
abundance: NA
v_gene: TRBV14
d_gene: TRBD1
j_gene: TRBJ2-2

CDR3aa: CAGSSGRRGGNIQCF
CDR3nt: TGTGCCGGCAGCTCCGGGCGGAGGGGGGGCAACATTCAATGCTTC
abundance: NA
v_gene: TRBV11-2
d_gene: NA
j_gene: TRBJ2-4

CDR3aa: CASSLDDSPYNGQFF
CDR3nt: TGTGCCAGCAGCTTAGATGATAGCCCCTACAATGGGCAGTTCTTC
abundance: once
v_gene: TRBV11-2
d_gene: NA
j_gene: TRBJ2-1

CDR3aa: CASAAPGQGTLYCERFF
CDR3nt: TGTGCTAGTGCCGCACCGGGACAGGGTACACTCTACTGTGAGCGGTTCTTC
abundance: once
v_gene: TRBV12-5
d_gene: TRBD1
j_gene: TRBJ2-1

CDR3aa: CAGSSTTVAGFYEQYF
CDR3nt: TGTGCCGGCAGCTCTACGACTGTAGCGGGATTCTACGAGCAGTACTTC
abundance: NA
v_gene: TRBV6-2/TRBV6-3
d_gene: TRBD2
j_gene: TRBJ2-7

CDR3aa: CASRGREAQETQYF
CDR3nt: TGTGCCAGTCGAGGGCGGGAGGCTCAAGAGACCCAGTACTTC
abundance: many
v_gene: TRBV6-1
d_gene: TRBD2
j_gene: TRBJ2-5

CDR3aa: CSVEESTRRWETQYF
CDR3nt: TGCAGCGTTGAAGAGAGTACTAGGAGGTGGGAGACCCAGTACTTC
abundance: many
v_gene: TRBV29-1
d_gene: NA
j_gene: TRBJ2-5

CDR3aa: CASRLGGGPGQETQYF
CDR3nt: TGTGCCAGCAGATTGGGGGGAGGGCCGGGTCAAGAGACCCAGTACTTC
abundance: many
v_gene: TRBV6-1
d_gene: TRBD2
j_gene: TRBJ2-5

CDR3aa: CASTQDNEQYF
CDR3nt: TGTGCCAGCACCCAGGATAACGAGCAGTACTTC
abundance: many
v_gene: TRBV6-2/TRBV6-3
d_gene: NA
j_gene: TRBJ2-7

CDR3aa: CANSFRGGGVNTEAFF
CDR3nt: TGTGCCAACAGCTTTAGGGGCGGAGGAGTTAACACTGAAGCTTTCTTT
abundance: NA
v_gene: TRBV5-6
d_gene: NA
j_gene: TRBJ1-1

CDR3aa: CTSSSNRGHDEQYF
CDR3nt: TGTACCAGCAGTTCCAACAGGGGGCACGACGAGCAGTACTTC
abundance: few
v_gene: TRBV12-3/TRBV12-4
d_gene: TRBD1
j_gene: TRBJ2-7

CDR3aa: CASSLPPYNEQFF
CDR3nt: TGCGCCAGCAGCTTGCCCCCCTACAATGAGCAGTTCTTC
abundance: NA
v_gene: TRBV5-1
d_gene: NA
j_gene: TRBJ2-1

CDR3aa: CASNQGGSSEQYF
CDR3nt: TGTGCCAGCAACCAAGGGGGGTCAAGCGAGCAGTACTTC
abundance: NA
v_gene: TRBV14
d_gene: NA
j_gene: TRBJ2-7

CDR3aa: CANSLAEGVVEKLFF
CDR3nt: TGTGCCAACAGCTTAGCAGAGGGGGTGGTTGAAAAACTGTTTTTT
abundance: NA
v_gene: TRBV7-9
d_gene: NA
j_gene: TRBJ1-4

CDR3aa: CASSFRTGVIVYGYTF
CDR3nt: TGTGCCAGCAGTTTTCGGACAGGGGTAATAGTGTATGGCTACACCTTC
abundance: NA
v_gene: TRBV28
d_gene: TRBD1
j_gene: TRBJ1-2

CDR3aa: CAGSERAGSTIYF
CDR3nt: TGTGCCGGCAGCGAGCGGGCTGGAAGCACCATATATTTT
abundance: NA
v_gene: TRBV6-1
d_gene: NA
j_gene: TRBJ1-3

CDR3aa: CASTTGPGRAFF
CDR3nt: TGTGCCAGCACTACAGGGCCCGGGCGAGCTTTCTTT
abundance: NA
v_gene: TRBV3-1
d_gene: NA
j_gene: TRBJ1-1

CDR3aa: CASSRPSGHSYEQYF
CDR3nt: TGTGCCAGCAGCCGACCTAGCGGGCACTCCTACGAGCAGTACTTC
abundance: few
v_gene: TRBV7-9
d_gene: TRBD2
j_gene: TRBJ2-7

CDR3aa: CASSQGSQQETQHF
CDR3nt: TGCGCCAGCAGCCAGGGGTCCCAACAAGAGACCCAGCACTTC
abundance: NA
v_gene: TRBV4-1
d_gene: NA
j_gene: TRBJ2-5

CDR3aa: CASSPVGSGGDTQYF
CDR3nt: TGTGCCAGCAGCCCAGTGGGCTCCGGAGGTGATACGCAGTATTTT
abundance: NA
v_gene: TRBV14
d_gene: NA
j_gene: TRBJ2-3

CDR3aa: CASSSPGTSGSNEQFF
CDR3nt: TGTGCCAGCAGTTCTCCCGGGACTAGCGGGAGTAATGAGCAGTTCTTC
abundance: NA
v_gene: TRBV28
d_gene: TRBD2
j_gene: TRBJ2-1

CDR3aa: CASSFNRASVNTLELFF
CDR3nt: TGTGCCAGCAGCTTTAATAGGGCTAGCGTGAACACCCTTGAGCTGTTTTTT
abundance: NA
v_gene: TRBV11-2
d_gene: NA
j_gene: TRBJ2-2

CDR3aa: CASSKRGSGLYNEQFF
CDR3nt: TGTGCCAGTAGTAAGAGGGGATCTGGGCTTTACAATGAGCAGTTCTTC
abundance: NA
v_gene: TRBV19
d_gene: NA
j_gene: TRBJ2-1

CDR3aa: CASSDSLKGVAMGYEQYF
CDR3nt: TGCGCCAGCAGTGATAGCCTGAAGGGAGTGGCGATGGGCTACGAGCAGTACTTC
abundance: NA
v_gene: TRBV6-1
d_gene: NA
j_gene: TRBJ2-7

CDR3aa: CASRYRGLKNIQYF
CDR3nt: TGTGCCAGCAGGTACCGGGGTCTCAAAAACATTCAGTACTTC
abundance: many
v_gene: TRBV12-3/TRBV12-4
d_gene: NA
j_gene: TRBJ2-4

CDR3aa: CSARKRGDEAFF
CDR3nt: TGCAGCGCCCGGAAACGGGGAGATGAAGCTTTCTTC
abundance: NA
v_gene: TRBV29-1
d_gene: NA
j_gene: TRBJ1-1

CDR3aa: CPSSSSGATQYF
CDR3nt: TGTCCCAGCAGTTCCTCCGGGGCCACCCAGTACTTC
abundance: NA
v_gene: TRBV28
d_gene: NA
j_gene: TRBJ2-5

CDR3aa: CASTRGAENSPLHF
CDR3nt: TGTGCCAGCACCCGGGGGGCGGAGAATTCACCCCTCCACTTT
abundance: many
v_gene: TRBV6-1
d_gene: NA
j_gene: TRBJ1-6

CDR3aa: CASWGLAGNGEQFF
CDR3nt: TGTGCGTCATGGGGACTAGCGGGAAATGGTGAGCAGTTCTTC
abundance: many
v_gene: TRBV6-5
d_gene: TRBD2
j_gene: TRBJ2-1